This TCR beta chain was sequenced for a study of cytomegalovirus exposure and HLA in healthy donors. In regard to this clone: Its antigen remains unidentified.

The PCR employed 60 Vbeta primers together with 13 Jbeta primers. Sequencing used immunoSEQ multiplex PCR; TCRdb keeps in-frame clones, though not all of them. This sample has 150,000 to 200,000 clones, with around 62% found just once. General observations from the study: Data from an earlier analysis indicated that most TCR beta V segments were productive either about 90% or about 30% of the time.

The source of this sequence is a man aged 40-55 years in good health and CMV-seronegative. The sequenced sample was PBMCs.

The CDR3 nucleotides read TGTGCCACCAGAAGACTAGCGGGAGCCCTCTCCTACAATGAGCAGTTCTTC. This codes for CATRRLAGALSYNEQFF. The genes are TRBV15 and TRBJ2-1; the match to TRBD2 covers 12 bases. Unmatched junction bases numbered 6, after V lost 6 bases and J lost 0 bases. The CDR3 runs 17 residues. Germline assignment: CDR1 LNHNV and CDR2 YYDKDF (reference sequence).